This section outlines one TCR beta chain sequence together with its context. This sample is part of a study of OX40 agonist ivuxolimab in advanced cancers. About the study: The treatment was a fully human IgG2 OX40 agonist, ivuxolimab.

CDR1 SEHNR and CDR2 FQNEAQ come from the germline V gene (reference sequence). The CDR3 runs 11 residues. Trimming removed 5 bases from V and 7 bases from J, with 6 bases in between. Clones were read by immunoSEQ multiplex PCR, and TCRdb kept only the in-frame ones, dropping some. The sample lists about 120,000 clones, more than 70% occurring once. This clonotype was obtained from an adult with an advanced solid tumor such as melanoma, head and neck, liver or kidney cancer. This specimen consisted of CD4+ or CD8+ T cells sorted from blood, obtained in a trial of the OX40 agonist ivuxolimab. The J gene is TRBJ2-1, the V gene TRBV7-9; D unresolved. The CDR3 nucleotides read TGTGCCAGCAGCACAGCTAATGAGCAGTTCTTC. As protein: CASSTANEQFF.